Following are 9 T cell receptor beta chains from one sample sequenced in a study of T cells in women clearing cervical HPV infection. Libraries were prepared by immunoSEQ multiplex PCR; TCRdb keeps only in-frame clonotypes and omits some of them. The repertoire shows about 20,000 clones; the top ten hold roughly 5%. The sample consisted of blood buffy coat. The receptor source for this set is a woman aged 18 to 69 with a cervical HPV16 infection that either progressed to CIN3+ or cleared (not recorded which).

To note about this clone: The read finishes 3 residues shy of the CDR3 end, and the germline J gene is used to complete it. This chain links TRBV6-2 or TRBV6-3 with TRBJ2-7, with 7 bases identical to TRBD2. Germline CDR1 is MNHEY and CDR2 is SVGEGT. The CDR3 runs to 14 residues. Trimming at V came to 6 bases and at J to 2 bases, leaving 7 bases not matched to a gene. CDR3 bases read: TGTGCCAGCAGATCCAGCGGGGCCGCCTACGAG. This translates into CASRSSGAAYE. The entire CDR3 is CASRSSGAAYEQYF.

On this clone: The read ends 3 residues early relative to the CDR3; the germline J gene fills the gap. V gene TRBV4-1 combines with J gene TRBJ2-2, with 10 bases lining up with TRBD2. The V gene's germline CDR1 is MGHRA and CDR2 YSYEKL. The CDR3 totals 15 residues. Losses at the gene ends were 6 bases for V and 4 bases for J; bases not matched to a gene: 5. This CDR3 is CASRIAGGSTGELFF. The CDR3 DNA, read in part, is TGCGCCAGCAGGATAGCGGGGGGATCCACCGGGGAG.

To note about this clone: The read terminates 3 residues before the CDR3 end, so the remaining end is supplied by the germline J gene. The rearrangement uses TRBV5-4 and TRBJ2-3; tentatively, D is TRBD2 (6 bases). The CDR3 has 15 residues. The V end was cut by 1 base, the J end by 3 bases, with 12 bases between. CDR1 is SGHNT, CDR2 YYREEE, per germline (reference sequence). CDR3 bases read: TGTGCCAGCAGCTTGCCAGCGGGCAGTACAGATACG. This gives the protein CASSLPAGSTDT. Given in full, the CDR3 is CASSLPAGSTDTQYF. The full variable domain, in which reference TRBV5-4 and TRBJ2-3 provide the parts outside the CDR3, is ETGVTQSPTHLIKTRGQQVTLRCSSQSGHNTVSWYQQALGQGPQFIFQYYREEENGRGNFPPRFSGLQFPNYSSELNVNALELDDSALYLCASSLPAGSTDTQYFGPGTRLTVL.

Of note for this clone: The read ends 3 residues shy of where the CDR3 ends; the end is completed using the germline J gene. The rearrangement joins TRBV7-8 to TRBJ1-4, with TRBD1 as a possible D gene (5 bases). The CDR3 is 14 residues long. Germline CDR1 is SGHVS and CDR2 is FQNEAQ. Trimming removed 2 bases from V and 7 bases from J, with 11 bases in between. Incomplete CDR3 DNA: TGTGCCAGCAGCTTACAGGGTAGAAGTGAAAAA. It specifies CASSLQGRSEK. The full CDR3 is CASSLQGRSEKLFF.

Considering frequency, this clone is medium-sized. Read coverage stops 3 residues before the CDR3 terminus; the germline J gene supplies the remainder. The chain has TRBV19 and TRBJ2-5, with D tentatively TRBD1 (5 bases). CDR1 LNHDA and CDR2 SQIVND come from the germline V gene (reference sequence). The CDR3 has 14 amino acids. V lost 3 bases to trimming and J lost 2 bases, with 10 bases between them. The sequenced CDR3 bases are TGTGCCAGTAGTATCCGACAGACTCAAGAGACC. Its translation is CASSIRQTQET. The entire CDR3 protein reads CASSIRQTQETQYF.

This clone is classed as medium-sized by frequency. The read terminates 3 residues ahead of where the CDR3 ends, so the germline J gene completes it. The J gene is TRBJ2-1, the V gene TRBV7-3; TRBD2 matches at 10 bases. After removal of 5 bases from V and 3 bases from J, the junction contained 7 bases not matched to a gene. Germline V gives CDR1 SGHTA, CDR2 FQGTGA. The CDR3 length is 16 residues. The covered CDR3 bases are TGTGCCAGCAGCACCTTAGCGGGGGGCCACTACAATGAG. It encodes CASSTLAGGHYNE. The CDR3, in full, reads CASSTLAGGHYNEQFF.

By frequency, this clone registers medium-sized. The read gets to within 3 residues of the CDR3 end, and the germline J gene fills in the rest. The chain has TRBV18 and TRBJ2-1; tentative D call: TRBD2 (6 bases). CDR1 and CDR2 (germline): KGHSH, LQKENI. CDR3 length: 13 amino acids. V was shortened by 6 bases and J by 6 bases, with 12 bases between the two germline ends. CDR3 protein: CASSRGKSNEQFF. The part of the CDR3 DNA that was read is TGTGCCAGCTCTCGCGGGAAAAGCAATGAG.

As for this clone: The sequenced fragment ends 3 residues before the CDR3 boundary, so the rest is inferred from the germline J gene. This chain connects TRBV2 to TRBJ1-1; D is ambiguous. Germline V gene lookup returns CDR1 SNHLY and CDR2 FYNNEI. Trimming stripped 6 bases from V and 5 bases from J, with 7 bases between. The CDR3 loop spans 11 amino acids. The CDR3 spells CASRRGTEAFF. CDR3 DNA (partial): TGTGCCAGCAGGAGAGGGACTGAA.

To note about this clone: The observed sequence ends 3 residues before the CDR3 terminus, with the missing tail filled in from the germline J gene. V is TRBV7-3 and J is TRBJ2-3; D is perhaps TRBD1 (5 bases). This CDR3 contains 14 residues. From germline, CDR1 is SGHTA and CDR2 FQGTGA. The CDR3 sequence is CASSSDSDKETQYF. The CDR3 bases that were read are TGTGCCAGCAGCTCTGACAGTGATAAAGAGACG.